Listed below are T cell receptor beta chains from one sample, sequenced in a study of shared clonotypes between healthy human individuals. Some clones are missing from TCRdb's copy, which holds only in-frame ones; the method was immunoSEQ multiplex PCR. The table lists under 700,000 clones, 95% of them singletons. Sequenced sample: naive CD8+ T cells sorted from blood. Every receptor here comes from a woman under 40 in good health. The CDR3 runs from the conserved cysteine through the conserved F or W. The D gene is left open where the match is weak.

j_call d_call v_call cdr3_aa
TRBJ1-2 NA TRBV7-8 CASSFFGLGYGYTF
TRBJ1-1 TRBD1 TRBV4-1 CASSQLDRGYTEAFF
TRBJ2-7 NA TRBV27 CASSLLQGSEQYF
TRBJ2-1 NA TRBV28 CASRMSSEQFF
TRBJ2-2 TRBD1 TRBV28 CASSSGGRTGELFF
TRBJ2-3 TRBD2 TRBV9 CASSTGLAGASDTQYF
TRBJ1-5 NA TRBV6-6 CATGQNSNQPQHF
TRBJ2-7 TRBD1 TRBV28 CASSFGPGTGAGEQYF
TRBJ2-1 TRBD2 TRBV6-1 CASRTPLAGAGEQFF
TRBJ2-7 TRBD2 TRBV2 CASRTGTSNEQYF
NA TRBD1 TRBV19 CASGRQGAREQYF
TRBJ2-7 NA TRBV4-1 CASSQRRGYEQYF
TRBJ2-5 TRBD2 TRBV7-9 CASSLDLAGGRETQYF
TRBJ1-1 TRBD1 TRBV19 CASSPWTGTNTEAFF
NA NA TRBV5-6 CASSAFGFYEQYF
TRBJ2-3 TRBD2 TRBV7-3 CASSFGAGGPTDTQYF
TRBJ2-7 TRBD1 TRBV10-3 CAISDPLWPLTGGDEQYF
TRBJ2-3 NA TRBV19 CASRLSVGRTADTQYF
TRBJ2-5 TRBD1 TRBV5-6 CASSFPGTTGEQYF
TRBJ2-4 NA TRBV7-8 CASSSRSWGDLAKNIQYF
TRBJ2-3 NA TRBV6-1 CASKTDHTDTQYF
TRBJ2-7 NA TRBV4-2 CASSQGLRHEQYF
TRBJ1-1 NA TRBV20-1 CSALLGTEAFF
TRBJ2-5 TRBD2 TRBV10-2 CASSESLRGAWETQYF